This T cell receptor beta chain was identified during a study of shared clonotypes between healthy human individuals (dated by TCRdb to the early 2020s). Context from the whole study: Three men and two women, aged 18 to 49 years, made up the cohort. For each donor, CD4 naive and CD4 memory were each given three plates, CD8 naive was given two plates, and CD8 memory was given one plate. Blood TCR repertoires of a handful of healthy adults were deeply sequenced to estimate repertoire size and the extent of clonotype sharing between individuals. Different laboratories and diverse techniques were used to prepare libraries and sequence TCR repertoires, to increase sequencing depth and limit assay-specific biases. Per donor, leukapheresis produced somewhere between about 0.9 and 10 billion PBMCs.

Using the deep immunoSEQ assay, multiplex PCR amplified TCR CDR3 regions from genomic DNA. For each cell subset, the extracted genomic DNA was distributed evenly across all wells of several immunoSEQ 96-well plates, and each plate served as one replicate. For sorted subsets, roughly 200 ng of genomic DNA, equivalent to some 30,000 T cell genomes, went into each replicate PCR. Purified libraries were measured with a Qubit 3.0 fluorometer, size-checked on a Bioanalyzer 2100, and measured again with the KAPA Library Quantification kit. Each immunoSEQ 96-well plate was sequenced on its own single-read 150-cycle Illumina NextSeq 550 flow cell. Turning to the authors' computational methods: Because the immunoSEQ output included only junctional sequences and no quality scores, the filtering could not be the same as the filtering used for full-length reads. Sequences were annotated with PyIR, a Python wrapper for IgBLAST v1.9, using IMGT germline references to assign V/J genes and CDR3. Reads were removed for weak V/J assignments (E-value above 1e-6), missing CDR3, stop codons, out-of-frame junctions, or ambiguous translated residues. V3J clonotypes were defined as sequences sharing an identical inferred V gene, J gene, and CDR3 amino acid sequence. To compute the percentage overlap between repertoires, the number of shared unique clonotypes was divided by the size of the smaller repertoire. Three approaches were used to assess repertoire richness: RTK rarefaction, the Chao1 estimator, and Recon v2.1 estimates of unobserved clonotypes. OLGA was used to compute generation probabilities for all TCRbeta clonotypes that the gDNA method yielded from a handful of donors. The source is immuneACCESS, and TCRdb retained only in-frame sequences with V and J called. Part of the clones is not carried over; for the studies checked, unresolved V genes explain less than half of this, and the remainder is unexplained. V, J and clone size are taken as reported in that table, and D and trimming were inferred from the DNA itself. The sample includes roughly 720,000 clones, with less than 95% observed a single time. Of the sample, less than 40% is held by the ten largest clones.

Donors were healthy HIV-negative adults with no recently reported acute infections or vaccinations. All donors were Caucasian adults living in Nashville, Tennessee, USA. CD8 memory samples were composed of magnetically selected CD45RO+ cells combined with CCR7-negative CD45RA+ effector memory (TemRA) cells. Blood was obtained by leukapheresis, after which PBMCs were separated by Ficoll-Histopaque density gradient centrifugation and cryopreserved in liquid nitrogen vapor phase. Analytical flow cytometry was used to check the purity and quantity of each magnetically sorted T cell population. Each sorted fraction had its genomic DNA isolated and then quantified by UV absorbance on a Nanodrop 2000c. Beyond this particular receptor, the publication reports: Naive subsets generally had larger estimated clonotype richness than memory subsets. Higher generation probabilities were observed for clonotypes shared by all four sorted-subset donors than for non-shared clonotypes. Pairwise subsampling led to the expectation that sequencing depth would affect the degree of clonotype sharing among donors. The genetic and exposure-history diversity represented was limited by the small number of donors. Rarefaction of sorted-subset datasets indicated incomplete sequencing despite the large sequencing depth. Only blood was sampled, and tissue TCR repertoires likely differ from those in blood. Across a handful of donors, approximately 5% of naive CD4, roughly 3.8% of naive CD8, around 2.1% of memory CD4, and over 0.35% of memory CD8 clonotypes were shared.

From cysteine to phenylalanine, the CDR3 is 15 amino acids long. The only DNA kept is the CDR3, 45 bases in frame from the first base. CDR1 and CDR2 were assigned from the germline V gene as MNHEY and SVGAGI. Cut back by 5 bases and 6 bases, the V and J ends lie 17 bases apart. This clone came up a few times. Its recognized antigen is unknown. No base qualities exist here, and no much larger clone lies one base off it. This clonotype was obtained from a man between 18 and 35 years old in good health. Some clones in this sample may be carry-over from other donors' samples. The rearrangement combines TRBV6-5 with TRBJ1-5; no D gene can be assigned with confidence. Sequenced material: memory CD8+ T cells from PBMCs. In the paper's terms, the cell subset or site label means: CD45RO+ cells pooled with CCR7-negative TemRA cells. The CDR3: CASSPQGPPSQPQHF. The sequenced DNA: TGTGCCAGCAGTCCACAAGGGCCTCCCAGTCAGCCCCAGCATTTT.